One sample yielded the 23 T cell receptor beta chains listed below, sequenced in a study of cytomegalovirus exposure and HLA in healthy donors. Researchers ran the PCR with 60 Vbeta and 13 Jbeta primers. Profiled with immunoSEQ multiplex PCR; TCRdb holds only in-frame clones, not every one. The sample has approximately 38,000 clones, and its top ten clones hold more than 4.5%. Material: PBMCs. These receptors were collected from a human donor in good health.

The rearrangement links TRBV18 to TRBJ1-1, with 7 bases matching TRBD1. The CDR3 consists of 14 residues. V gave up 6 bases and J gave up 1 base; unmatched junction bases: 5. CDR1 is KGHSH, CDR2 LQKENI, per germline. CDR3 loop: CASSQTGENTEAFF. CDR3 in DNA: TGTGCCAGCTCGCAAACAGGGGAGAACACTGAAGCTTTCTTT.

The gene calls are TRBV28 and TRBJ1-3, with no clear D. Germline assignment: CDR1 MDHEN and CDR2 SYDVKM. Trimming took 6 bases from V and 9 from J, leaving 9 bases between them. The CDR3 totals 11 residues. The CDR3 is CASSPEGTIYF. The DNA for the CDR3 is TGTGCCAGCAGCCCCGAGGGCACCATATATTTT.

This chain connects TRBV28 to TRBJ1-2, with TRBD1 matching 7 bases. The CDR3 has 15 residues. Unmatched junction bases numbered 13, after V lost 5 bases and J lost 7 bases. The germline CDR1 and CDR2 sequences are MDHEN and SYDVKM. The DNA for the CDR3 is TGTGCCAGCAGTACTAGAACAGGGGTCGGTCGTGGCTACACCTTC. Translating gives CASSTRTGVGRGYTF.

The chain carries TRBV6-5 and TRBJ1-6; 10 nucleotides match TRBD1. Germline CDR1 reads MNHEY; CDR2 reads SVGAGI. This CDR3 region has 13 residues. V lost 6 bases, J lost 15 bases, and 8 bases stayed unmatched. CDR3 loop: CASSRSGTGVLHF. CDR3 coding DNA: TGTGCCAGCAGCCGATCCGGGACAGGGGTCCTCCACTTT.

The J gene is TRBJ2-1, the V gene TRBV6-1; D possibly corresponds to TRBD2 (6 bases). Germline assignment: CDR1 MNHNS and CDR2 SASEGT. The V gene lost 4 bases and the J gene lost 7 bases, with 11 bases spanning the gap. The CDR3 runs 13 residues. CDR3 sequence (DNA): TGTGCCAGCAGTGTAAAGGAGGGGAATGAGCAGTTCTTC. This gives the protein CASSVKEGNEQFF.

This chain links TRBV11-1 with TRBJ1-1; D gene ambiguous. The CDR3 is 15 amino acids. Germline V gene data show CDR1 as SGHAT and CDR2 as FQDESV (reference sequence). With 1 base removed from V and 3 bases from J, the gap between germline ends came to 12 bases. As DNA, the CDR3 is TGTGCCAGCAGCTTAGGGAGGGTCCTATACACTGAAGCTTTCTTT. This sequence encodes CASSLGRVLYTEAFF.

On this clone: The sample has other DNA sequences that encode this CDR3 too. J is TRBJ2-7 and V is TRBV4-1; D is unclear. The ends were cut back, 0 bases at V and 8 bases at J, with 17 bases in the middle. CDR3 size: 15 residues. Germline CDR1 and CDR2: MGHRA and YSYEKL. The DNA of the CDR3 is TGCGCCAGCAGCCAAGATCGCCTACTTGAGGCTCAGCAGTACTTC. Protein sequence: CASSQDRLLEAQQYF.

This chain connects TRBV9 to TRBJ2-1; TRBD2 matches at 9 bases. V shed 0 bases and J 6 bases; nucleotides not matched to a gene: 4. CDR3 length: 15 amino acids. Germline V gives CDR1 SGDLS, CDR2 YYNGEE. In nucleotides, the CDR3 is TGTGCCAGCAGCGTAGGTAGCGGGGGAGTCAATGAGCAGTTCTTC. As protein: CASSVGSGGVNEQFF. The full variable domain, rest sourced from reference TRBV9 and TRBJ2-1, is DSGVTQTPKHLITATGQRVTLRCSPRSGDLSVYWYQQSLDQGLQFLIQYYNGEERAKGNILERFSAQQFPDLHSELNLSSLELGDSALYFCASSVGSGGVNEQFFGPGTRLTVL.

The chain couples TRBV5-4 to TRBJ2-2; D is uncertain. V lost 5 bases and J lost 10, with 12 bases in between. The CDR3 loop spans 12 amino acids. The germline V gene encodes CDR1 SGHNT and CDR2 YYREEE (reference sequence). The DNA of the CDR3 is TGTGCCAGCAGTCCTCAGAACGAGGAGCTGTTTTTT. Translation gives CASSPQNEELFF.

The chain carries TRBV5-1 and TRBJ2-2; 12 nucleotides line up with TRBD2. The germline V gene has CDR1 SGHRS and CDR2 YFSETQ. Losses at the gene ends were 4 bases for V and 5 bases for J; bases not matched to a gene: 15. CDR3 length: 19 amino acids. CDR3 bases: TGCGCCAGCAGCCCCCACCCCCTAGCGGGGGGGCCCCTGACCGGGGAGCTGTTTTTT. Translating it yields CASSPHPLAGGPLTGELFF. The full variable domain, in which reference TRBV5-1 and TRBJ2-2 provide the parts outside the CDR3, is KAGVTQTPRYLIKTRGQQVTLSCSPISGHRSVSWYQQTPGQGLQFLFEYFSETQRNKGNFPGRFSGRQFSNSRSEMNVSTLELGDSALYLCASSPHPLAGGPLTGELFFGEGSRLTVL.

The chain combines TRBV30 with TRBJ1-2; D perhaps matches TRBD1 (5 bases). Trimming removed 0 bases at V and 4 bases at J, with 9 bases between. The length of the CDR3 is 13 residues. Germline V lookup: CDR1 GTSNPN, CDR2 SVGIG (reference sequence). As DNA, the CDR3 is TGTGCCTGGAGTGTAAGGCAGGGCTATGGCTACACCTTC. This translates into CAWSVRQGYGYTF.

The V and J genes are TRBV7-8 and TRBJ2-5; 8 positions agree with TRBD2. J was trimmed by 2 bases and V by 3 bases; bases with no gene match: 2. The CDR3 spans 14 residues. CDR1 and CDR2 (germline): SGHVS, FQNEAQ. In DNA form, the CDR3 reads TGTGCCAGCAGCTTCTTAGCGGGGCAAGAGACCCAGTACTTC. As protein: CASSFLAGQETQYF.

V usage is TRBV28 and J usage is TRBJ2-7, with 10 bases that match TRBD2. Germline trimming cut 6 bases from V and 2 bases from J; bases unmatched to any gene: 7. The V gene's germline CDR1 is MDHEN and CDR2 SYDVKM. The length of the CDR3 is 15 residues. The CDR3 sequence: CASRLAGQDAYEQYF. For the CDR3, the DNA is TGTGCCAGCAGACTAGCGGGACAGGATGCCTACGAGCAGTACTTC.

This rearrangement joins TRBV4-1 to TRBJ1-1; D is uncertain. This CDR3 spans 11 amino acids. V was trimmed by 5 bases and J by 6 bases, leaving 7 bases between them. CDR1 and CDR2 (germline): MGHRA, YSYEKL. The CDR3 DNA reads TGCGCCAGCAGCTTCGGTCCTGAAGCTTTCTTT. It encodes CASSFGPEAFF.

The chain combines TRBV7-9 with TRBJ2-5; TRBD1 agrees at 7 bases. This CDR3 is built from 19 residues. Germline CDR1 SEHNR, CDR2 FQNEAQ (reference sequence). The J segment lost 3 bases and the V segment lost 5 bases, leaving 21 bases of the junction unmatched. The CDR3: CASSGPPEGALKGKETQYF. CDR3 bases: TGTGCCAGCAGCGGGCCCCCTGAGGGGGCGCTAAAGGGAAAAGAGACCCAGTACTTC.

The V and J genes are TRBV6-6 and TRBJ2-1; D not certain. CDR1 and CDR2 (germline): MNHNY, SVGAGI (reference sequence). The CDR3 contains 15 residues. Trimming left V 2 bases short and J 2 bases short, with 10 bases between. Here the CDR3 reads CASSYGVQTYNEQFF. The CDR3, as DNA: TGTGCCAGCAGTTACGGCGTACAGACCTACAATGAGCAGTTCTTC.

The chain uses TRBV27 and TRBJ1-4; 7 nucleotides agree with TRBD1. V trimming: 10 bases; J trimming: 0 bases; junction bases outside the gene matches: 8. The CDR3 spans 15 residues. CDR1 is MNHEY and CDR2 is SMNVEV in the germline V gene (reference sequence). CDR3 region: CATQRQGTTNEKLFF. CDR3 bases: TGTGCCACCCAACGACAGGGAACAACTAATGAAAAACTGTTTTTT. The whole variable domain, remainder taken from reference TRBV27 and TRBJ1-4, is EAQVTQNPRYLITVTGKKLTVTCSQNMNHEYMSWYRQDPGLGLRQIYYSMNVEVTDKGDVPEGYKVSRKEKRNFPLILESPSPNQTSLYFCATQRQGTTNEKLFFGSGTQLSVL.

The CDR3 sequence is CATSGRDRNSPLHF. In DNA, the CDR3 is TGTGCCACCTCCGGCCGGGACAGGAATTCACCCCTCCACTTT. This chain connects TRBV2 to TRBJ1-6, with 8 bases that match TRBD1. This CDR3 is 14 amino acids long. Trimming cost V 10 bases and J 7 bases; bases outside gene matches: 9. From germline, CDR1 is SNHLY and CDR2 FYNNEI. The full variable domain, its missing parts supplied by reference TRBV2 and TRBJ1-6, is EPEVTQTPSHQVTQMGQEVILRCVPISNHLYFYWYRQILGQKVEFLVSFYNNEISEKSEIFDDQFSVERPDGSNFTLKIRSTKLEDSAMYFCATSGRDRNSPLHFGNGTRLTVT.

In DNA, the CDR3 is TGTGCCAGCAGTGACAGGCTCAATCAGCCCCAGCATTTT. Protein sequence: CASSDRLNQPQHF. This rearrangement joins TRBV6-5 to TRBJ1-5, with D possibly TRBD1 on 6 matching bases. Germline loops: CDR1 MNHEY, CDR2 SVGAGI. Trimming shortened V by 5 bases and J by 3 bases, and 8 bases separated the two germline ends. CDR3 length: 13 amino acids.

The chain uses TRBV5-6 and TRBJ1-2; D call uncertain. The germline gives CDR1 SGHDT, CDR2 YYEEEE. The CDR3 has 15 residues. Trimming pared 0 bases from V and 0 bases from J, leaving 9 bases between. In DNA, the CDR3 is TGTGCCAGCAGCTTGGGGCAGGAAGCTAACTATGGCTACACCTTC. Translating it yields CASSLGQEANYGYTF. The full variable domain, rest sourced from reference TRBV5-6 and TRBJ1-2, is DAGVTQSPTHLIKTRGQQVTLRCSPKSGHDTVSWYQQALGQGPQFIFQYYEEEERQRGNFPDRFSGHQFPNYSSELNVNALLLGDSALYLCASSLGQEANYGYTFGSGTRLTVV.

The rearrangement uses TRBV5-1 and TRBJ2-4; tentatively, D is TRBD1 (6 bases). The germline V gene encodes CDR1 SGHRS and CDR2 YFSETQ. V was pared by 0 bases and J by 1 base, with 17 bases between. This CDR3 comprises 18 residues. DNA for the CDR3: TGCGCCAGCAGCTTGGGGGTCGGGGCAGGGGATGCCAAAAACATTCAGTACTTC. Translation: CASSLGVGAGDAKNIQYF.

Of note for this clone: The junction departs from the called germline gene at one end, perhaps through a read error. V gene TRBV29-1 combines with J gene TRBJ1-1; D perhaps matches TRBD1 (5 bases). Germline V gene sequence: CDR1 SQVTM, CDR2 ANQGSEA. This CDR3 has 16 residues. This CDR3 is CSVEDWQRGLNTEDFF. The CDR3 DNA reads TGCAGCGTTGAAGATTGGCAGCGGGGGTTGAACACTGAAGATTTCTTT. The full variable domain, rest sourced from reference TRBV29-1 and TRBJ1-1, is SAVISQKPSRDICQRGTSLTIQCQVDSQVTMMFWYRQQPGQSLTLIATANQGSEATYESGFVIDKFPISRPNLTFSTLTVSNMSPEDSSIYLCSVEDWQRGLNTEDFFGQGTRLTVV.

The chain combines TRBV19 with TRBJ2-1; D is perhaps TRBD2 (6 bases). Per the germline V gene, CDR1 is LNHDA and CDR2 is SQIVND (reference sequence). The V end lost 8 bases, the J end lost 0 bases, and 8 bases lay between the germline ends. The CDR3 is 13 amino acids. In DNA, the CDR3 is TGTGCCAGTTCGCGGGGCTCCTACAATGAGCAGTTCTTC. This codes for CASSRGSYNEQFF.